The rows below give T cell receptor beta chains drawn from one sample of a study of T cell changes during pregnancy in multiple sclerosis. Libraries were prepared by immunoSEQ multiplex PCR; TCRdb keeps only in-frame clonotypes and omits some of them. This table holds around 30,000 clones, 89% found once. Sequenced material: CD8+ T cells from peripheral blood mononuclear cells, taken in the second trimester of pregnancy. The receptors derive from a female donor with multiple sclerosis, enrolled in a pregnancy study. Each CDR3 is given with its conserved first and last residue. A D gene is named only where the DNA matches it firmly. Clone size, where shown, is once, few, many, or a class for clones that have expanded.

. TRBJ2-5 TRBV9 . TGTGCCAGCAGCGTTTCAGGGGCAGGAGAGACCCAGTACTTC CASSVSGAGETQYF
. TRBJ1-4 TRBV2 TRBD1 TGTGCCAGCAGGACAGGGGGAAAACTGTTTTTT CASRTGGKLFF
. TRBJ1-5 TRBV4-1 . TGCGCCAGCAGCCAAGGACAGCTCAATCAGCCCCAGCATTTT CASSQGQLNQPQHF
. TRBJ1-4 TRBV7-9 . TGTGCCAGCAGCGCATTCACAGCGGACCGCAATGAAAAACTGTTTTTT CASSAFTADRNEKLFF
few TRBJ2-7 TRBV6-5 . TGTGCCAGCAGTTACGACCCCGGGACAAACGAGCAGTACTTC CASSYDPGTNEQYF
once TRBJ2-2 TRBV7-3 TRBD2 TGTGCCAGCAGCTTATCCCCGCGAGGAGCGGGAGCGGGCGGGGAGCTGTTTTTT CASSLSPRGAGAGGELFF
. TRBJ2-1 TRBV4-2 TRBD2 TGTGCCAGCAGCCTCCCCGGGGGGGCCTCTTGGAATGAGCAGTTCTTC CASSLPGGASWNEQFF
. TRBJ2-7 TRBV5-5 . TGTGCCAGCAGCTTGTCCGGAGCCTACGAGCAGTACTTC CASSLSGAYEQYF
. TRBJ1-4 TRBV4-1 TRBD1 TGCGCCAGCAGCCAAGAAAGCGACAGGGATGAAAAACTGTTTTTT CASSQESDRDEKLFF
. TRBJ1-2 TRBV16 . TGTGCCAGCACCCAATCCCCCGATGGCTACACCTTC CASTQSPDGYTF
. TRBJ2-1 TRBV30 . TGTGCCTGGAGTACCGGTTCCCGCTCCTACAATGAGCAGTTCTTC CAWSTGSRSYNEQFF
. TRBJ1-5 TRBV4-1 . TGCGCCAGCAGCCAAGAGGGTGGGGCAGGGGCAGGGCAGCCCCAGCATTTT CASSQEGGAGAGQPQHF
. TRBJ2-7 TRBV7-3 TRBD1 TGTGCCAGCAGCCCGCGGGACAGGGGAAGTAAGTACTTC CASSPRDRGSKYF
. TRBJ1-5 TRBV19 TRBD1 TGTGCCAGTAGTATGGACAGGGGAGGCAATCAGCCCCAGCATTTT CASSMDRGGNQPQHF
. TRBJ2-3 TRBV27 TRBD2 TGTGCCAGCAGTCCGCGGACTAGCGGGAGGGGTGGGATTAGCACAGATACGCAGTATTTT CASSPRTSGRGGISTDTQYF
. TRBJ1-2 TRBV4-1 . TGCGCCAGCAGCCAAGAACTGGGAGTAGGCTATGGCTACACCTTC CASSQELGVGYGYTF
. TRBJ2-1 TRBV27 TRBD2 TGTGCCAGCAGTACCACTAGCGGGAGGCAATCCAATGAGCAGTTCTTC CASSTTSGRQSNEQFF
few TRBJ1-1 TRBV6-5 . TGTGCCAGCAGTTATCAGGGCAGATACACTGAAGCTTTCTTT CASSYQGRYTEAFF
. TRBJ2-7 TRBV23-1 . TGCGCCAGCAGACAAAGCAGGGGCATGGACTACGAGCAGTACTTC CASRQSRGMDYEQYF
. TRBJ2-2 TRBV2 . TGTGCCAGCAGTGCAGGCTCCATCGGGGAGCTGTTTTTT CASSAGSIGELFF
. TRBJ1-5 TRBV7-2 . TGTGCCAGCAGCTACCCTCTACCTGGTCAGCCCCAGCATTTT CASSYPLPGQPQHF
once TRBJ2-7 TRBV15 TRBD1 TGTGCCACCAGCGACAGGGGTTTCGGAAACGAGCAGTACTTC CATSDRGFGNEQYF
. TRBJ2-3 TRBV9 . TGTGCCAGCAGCGTAGCAGGATCCACAGATACGCAGTATTTT CASSVAGSTDTQYF
. TRBJ2-1 TRBV28 TRBD2 TGTGCCAGCAGTTCTGGCACGGCGGGAGGGGATGAGCAGTTCTTC CASSSGTAGGDEQFF
. TRBJ2-7 TRBV13 . TGTGCCAGCAGCTTACGCGGGGCCCGGGGTACCTACGAGCAGTACTTC CASSLRGARGTYEQYF
. TRBJ2-2 TRBV27 . TGTGCCAGCAGTTTTCCCCCAGCGGTCAACACCGGGGAGCTGTTTTTT CASSFPPAVNTGELFF
once TRBJ2-3 TRBV6-1 TRBD1 TGTGCCAGCAGTGAGACAGGGGGCGAAGGCGCAGATACGCAGTATTTT CASSETGGEGADTQYF
. TRBJ1-1 TRBV15 . TGTGCCACCAGCGCTCCAGGGGCCACTGAAGCTTTCTTT CATSAPGATEAFF
. TRBJ1-5 TRBV7-8 . TGTGCCAGCAGCTCCCTGGGTCAGGGGATAGATCCCCAGCATTTT CASSSLGQGIDPQHF
. TRBJ1-1 TRBV27 . TGTGCCAGCAGCCACGACAGGGAAGCTTTCTTT CASSHDREAFF
. TRBJ2-1 TRBV27 . TGTGCCAGCAAGGGGGAGCGATCGAGTGAGCAGTTCTTC CASKGERSSEQFF
. TRBJ2-3 TRBV12-5 . TGTGCTAGTGGTCCCACGGTGAATACGCAGTATTTT CASGPTVNTQYF
. TRBJ2-5 TRBV6-1 TRBD2 TGTGCCAGCAGTGAGGTTCAGGGCGGGGGGCAAGAGACCCAGTACTTC CASSEVQGGGQETQYF
. TRBJ2-1 TRBV7-9 . TGTGCCAGCAGCGTGAGTGAGCAGTTCTTC CASSVSEQFF
. TRBJ2-3 TRBV4-1 . TGCGCCAGCAGTCCGCTAGAGCGGAGCGCAGATACGCAGTATTTT CASSPLERSADTQYF
once TRBJ2-5 TRBV5-4 . TGTGCCAGCAGCTTCCGAGTACAGGGGGGGCCGGGAGAGACCCAGTACTTC CASSFRVQGGPGETQYF
. TRBJ1-2 TRBV9 TRBD1 TGTGCCAGCAGCGTAGGTGGGACAGGCACCTATGGCTACACCTTC CASSVGGTGTYGYTF
. TRBJ2-1 TRBV15 . TGTGCCACCAGCAACCGGTATGACAGTGTAGACTACAATGAGCAGTTCTTC CATSNRYDSVDYNEQFF
few TRBJ2-7 TRBV7-6 . TGTGCCAGCAGGGAGGGGACTGCAGAGGCCTACGAGCAGTACTTC CASREGTAEAYEQYF
. TRBJ2-1 TRBV15 . TGTGCCACCAGCAGAGATAAGCGGGAGCAGTTCTTC CATSRDKREQFF
. TRBJ2-3 TRBV2 . TGTGCCAGCAGTTTCGATCCTAGCGGCACAGATACGCAGTATTTT CASSFDPSGTDTQYF
. TRBJ2-5 TRBV27 TRBD2 TGTGCCAGCAGTGTGGGACTAGCGGTCCAAGAGACCCAGTACTTC CASSVGLAVQETQYF
. TRBJ2-7 TRBV27 TRBD1 TGTGCCAGCAGTTCACCGGGACAGGGATACGAGCAGTACTTC CASSSPGQGYEQYF
. TRBJ2-3 TRBV5-4 TRBD1 TGTGCCAGCAGCTTGGCCTACGGGACAGGGGCAGATACGCAGTATTTT CASSLAYGTGADTQYF
. TRBJ1-2 TRBV9 . TGTGCCAGCAGCGCCCCAGGGTACTATGGCTACACCTTC CASSAPGYYGYTF
. TRBJ1-2 TRBV29-1 . TGCAGCGTTGAGGAGGGTTACTATGGCTACACCTTC CSVEEGYYGYTF
. TRBJ2-1 TRBV7-9 TRBD2 TGTGCCAGCAGCCGCACTAGCGGGAGGGCGCCCTACAATGAGCAGTTCTTC CASSRTSGRAPYNEQFF
. TRBJ2-1 TRBV9 . TGTGCCAGCAGCGCCCGGTGGGGCGAGCAGTTCTTC CASSARWGEQFF
many TRBJ2-7 TRBV27 TRBD1 TGTGCCAGCAGTTGGGACAGGGGGAGCTCCTACGAGCAGTACTTC CASSWDRGSSYEQYF
few TRBJ1-5 TRBV7-9 . TGTGCCAGCAGCCCAGGGTCTAATCAGCCCCAGCATTTT CASSPGSNQPQHF
. TRBJ2-5 TRBV15 . TGTGCCACTACCGGGACAAAGGAGACCCAGTACTTC CATTGTKETQYF
. TRBJ2-2 TRBV6-5 . TGTGCCAGCAGCCCCGTGGGGGGCACCGGGGAGCTGTTTTTT CASSPVGGTGELFF
. TRBJ2-1 TRBV6-5 TRBD2 TGTGCCAGCAGTTACAGACTAGCGGACTACAATGAGCAGTTCTTC CASSYRLADYNEQFF
. TRBJ1-2 TRBV7-9 . TGTGCCAGCAGCTCCAGGGTGGTTTATGGCTACACCTTC CASSSRVVYGYTF
few TRBJ1-2 TRBV23-1 TRBD1 TGCGCCAGCAGTCAATCTGTATTCGGGCAGGGGGCGTCGGACTATGGCTACACCTTC CASSQSVFGQGASDYGYTF
. TRBJ2-3 TRBV7-8 TRBD2 TGTGCCAGCAGTGCGACACGGGGGGGCGGTACAGATACGCAGTATTTT CASSATRGGGTDTQYF
. TRBJ2-3 TRBV9 . TGTGCCAGCTCGCCGACAGGGGAGGGAGGGGTTCAGTATTTT CASSPTGEGGVQYF
. TRBJ1-1 TRBV5-1 TRBD1 TGCGCCAGCAGCTTGGGGGGGAACAGGGGGCCGGGGACTGAAGCTTTCTTT CASSLGGNRGPGTEAFF
. TRBJ2-6 TRBV9 TRBD1 TGTGCCAGCAGCGGCCGTTCGGGCAGGGGGCTATCTGGGGCCAACGTCCTGACTTTC CASSGRSGRGLSGANVLTF
. TRBJ1-1 TRBV9 TRBD1 TGTGCCAGCAGCCCGGGACAGAGATCTTTCTTT CASSPGQRSFF